This is a list of T cell receptor beta chains from one sample in a study of identical twins. TCRdb redid the calling of the 5' RACE reads with MiXCR, one entry per CDR3 protein. The table lists some 1,700,000 distinct CDR3 sequences, around 33% of them singletons. Specimen: cord blood. The origin of the receptors is a newborn girl in good health. Both conserved end residues are part of each CDR3. D genes are given only for firm matches. The size entry is marked missing in some rows and otherwise reads once, few, many or a size class.

clone_size,cdr3_length,v_call,j_call,d_call,cdr3_nt,cdr3_aa
NA,17,TRBV5-6,TRBJ1-2,TRBD1,TGTGCCAGCAGCTCCCACAGGGGGCTAAAGAGGAACTATGGCTACACCTTC,CASSSHRGLKRNYGYTF
NA,16,TRBV2,TRBJ2-1,TRBD2,TGTGCCAGCACTCCCCAGTGGGGGACTAGCGGCCAGGAGCAGTTCTTC,CASTPQWGTSGQEQFF
NA,15,TRBV6-2/TRBV6-3,TRBJ2-7,NA,TGTGCCAGCACCCACCGGGGACATCCCCACTACGAGCAGTACTTC,CASTHRGHPHYEQYF
NA,15,TRBV3-1,TRBJ2-7,TRBD1,TGTGCCAGCAGCCATCCCGGGACAGGGATATACGAGCAGTACTTC,CASSHPGTGIYEQYF
NA,15,TRBV9,TRBJ2-1,NA,TGTGCCAGCAGCGTAGGGACTAACCCTTACAATGAGCAGTTCTTC,CASSVGTNPYNEQFF
few,14,TRBV27,TRBJ1-1,TRBD1,TGTGCCAGCAGTTCCGGGACAGTCTCCACTGAAGCTTTCTTT,CASSSGTVSTEAFF
NA,15,TRBV27,TRBJ2-7,NA,TGTGCCAGCAGTTTAAGGAGGATCTCCTACAATGAGCAGTACTTC,CASSLRRISYNEQYF
NA,12,TRBV6-6,TRBJ1-1,NA,TGTGCCAGCAGTTACACCGGGACAGAAGCTTTCTTT,CASSYTGTEAFF
NA,18,TRBV5-1,TRBJ2-5,TRBD2,TGCGCCAGCAGCTACATGCGGGCAATTAGCGGGGCTAAAGAGACCCAGTACTTC,CASSYMRAISGAKETQYF
NA,12,TRBV20-1,TRBJ2-7,NA,TGCAGTGCTAGCGGGACTCACGACGAGCAGTACTTC,CSASGTHDEQYF
NA,15,TRBV3-1,TRBJ2-3,NA,TGTGCCAGCAGCCAAGGACTCGGATTCACAGATACGCAGTATTTT,CASSQGLGFTDTQYF
NA,14,TRBV10-2,TRBJ2-3,TRBD2,TGCGCCAGCAGTGAATCGCGGGAGGTAAATACGCAGTATTTT,CASSESREVNTQYF
NA,15,TRBV28,TRBJ1-1,NA,TGTGCCTGCAGTTTGGGGGGGACGGTGAACACTGAAGCTTTCTTT,CACSLGGTVNTEAFF
NA,15,TRBV20-1,TRBJ1-2,NA,TGCAGTGCTAGAGATCAGAACCGGGACCCCTATGGCTACACCTTC,CSARDQNRDPYGYTF
many,14,TRBV10-3,TRBJ2-7,NA,TGTGCCATCAGGCCCGTAGAGAGGGCCTACGAGCAGTACTTC,CAIRPVERAYEQYF
many,12,TRBV29-1,TRBJ2-7,NA,TGCAGCTTATGGGACCTGGCGGGGAAGCAGTACTTC,CSLWDLAGKQYF
NA,16,TRBV3-1,TRBJ2-1,NA,TGTGCCAGCAGCCAATGGAAATCCGGGAGCGGCGATGAGCAGTTCTTC,CASSQWKSGSGDEQFF
NA,16,TRBV11-2,TRBJ2-3,TRBD2,TGTGCCAGCAGCTTAATCCTAGCGGGCCCCCCAGATACGCAGTATTTT,CASSLILAGPPDTQYF
few,16,TRBV28,TRBJ2-7,NA,TGTGCCAGCAGTTTGGGGGGTGTAGTGGCAGTATACGGGCAGTACTTC,CASSLGGVVAVYGQYF
NA,15,TRBV5-1,TRBJ2-4,NA,TGCGCCAGCAGAGAAGACACTCTAGCCAAAAACATTCAGTACTTC,CASREDTLAKNIQYF
many,13,TRBV6-2/TRBV6-3,TRBJ1-2,NA,TGTGCCAGCAGTTACTCGGCCAGCTATGGCTACACCTTC,CASSYSASYGYTF
NA,18,TRBV20-1,TRBJ2-3,TRBD2,TGCAGTGCCCCAGGGACTAGCGGGGGGGGCCACCACACAGATACGCAGTATTTT,CSAPGTSGGGHHTDTQYF
few,11,TRBV12-3/TRBV12-4,TRBJ1-6,NA,TGTGCCAGCAGTTTGGGCTCACCCCCCCACTTT,CASSLGSPPHF
few,17,TRBV10-3,TRBJ2-3,NA,TGTGCCATCGGGCGAACACAGGGGGGGGCGTTCACAGATACGCAGTATTTT,CAIGRTQGGAFTDTQYF
few,15,TRBV20-1,TRBJ2-7,TRBD2,TGCAGTGCTCCACTATCTCGGCTAGCGGCCAACGAGCAGTACTTC,CSAPLSRLAANEQYF
few,15,TRBV7-2,TRBJ2-1,TRBD2,TGTGCCGGCAGCTCCGGACTAGCGGGGAACAATGAGCAGTTCTTC,CAGSSGLAGNNEQFF
NA,16,TRBV7-2,TRBJ2-7,TRBD2,TGTGCCAGCAGCCCCCAACTAGCGGGAAATGCCTACGAGCAGTACTTC,CASSPQLAGNAYEQYF
few,15,TRBV12-3/TRBV12-4,TRBJ2-5,TRBD2,TGTGCCAGCAGTTTTGGACTAGCGGGGGGGAGGACCCAGTACTTC,CASSFGLAGGRTQYF
NA,13,TRBV29-1,TRBJ2-7,NA,TGCAGCGTTGAAGATGGGGGGTTCGGGGAGCAGTACTTC,CSVEDGGFGEQYF
NA,15,TRBV6-6,TRBJ2-1,NA,TGTGCCAGCAGTACGGCTCTACAGACTCTCAAAGAGCAGTTCTTC,CASSTALQTLKEQFF
NA,14,TRBV2,TRBJ2-2,TRBD1,TGTGCCAGCAGTTCCCGACAGGGCCCCGGGGAGCTGTTTTTT,CASSSRQGPGELFF
NA,14,TRBV25-1,TRBJ1-5,NA,TGTGCCAGCAGTGAGCCCAATAGCAATCAGCCCCAGCATTTT,CASSEPNSNQPQHF
NA,15,TRBV28,TRBJ2-3,NA,TGTGCCAGCATGAAGTGGGCCCAGGGGCCAGATACGCAGTATTTT,CASMKWAQGPDTQYF
few,17,TRBV3-1,TRBJ2-5,NA,TGTGCCAGCAGCCAAGGTCCGCGGGGCTCATTTAAAGAGACCCAGTACTTC,CASSQGPRGSFKETQYF
few,15,TRBV7-9,TRBJ2-3,NA,TGTGCCAGCAGCTTAAGGCTTGCCCCCACAGATACGCAGTATTTT,CASSLRLAPTDTQYF
few,13,TRBV12-3/TRBV12-4,TRBJ2-1,TRBD2,TGTGCCAGCAGTCCCCCTGCGGGAGTTGAGCAGTTCTTC,CASSPPAGVEQFF
few,14,TRBV27,TRBJ1-5,NA,TGTGCCAGCAGCCCCCGCGGCGGCGGCCAGCCCCAGCATTTT,CASSPRGGGQPQHF
few,20,TRBV2,TRBJ2-4,NA,TGTGCCAGCAGTGTTGGTAAGGCGGCAGTCGTTTGGGGGACCAAAAACATTCAGTACTTC,CASSVGKAAVVWGTKNIQYF
NA,13,TRBV27,TRBJ2-1,TRBD2,TGTGCCAGCAGTTCTCGGGAGGGCAGTGAGCAGTTCTTC,CASSSREGSEQFF
NA,13,TRBV20-1,TRBJ1-2,NA,TGCAGTGCCAGAAAGGGGCCATCCTATGGCTACACCTTC,CSARKGPSYGYTF
NA,15,TRBV20-1,TRBJ1-5,NA,TGCAGTGCTAGAGATCGACACGGGGTGGGTCAGCCCCAGCATTTT,CSARDRHGVGQPQHF